The clone carrying this T cell receptor (beta chain) has only one observation. The sample comes from a study of T cell repertoires in cytomegalovirus infection. V gave up 0 bases and J gave up 6 bases, with 12 bases separating them. Germline values: CDR1 DFQATT, CDR2 SNEGSKA (reference sequence). The CDR3 consists of 14 residues. One entry per CDR3 protein, called by TCRdb with MiXCR from the reads. Here the sample spans some 450,000 distinct CDR3 sequences, around 32% being singletons. The TCR originated in a human donor in good health (CMV status not recorded). Some clones in this sample may be carry-over from other donors' samples. Sequenced: PBMCs. The chain uses TRBV20-1 and TRBJ2-1; the D gene is possibly TRBD1 (6 bases). CDR3 protein: CSARDPHRVNEQFF. The CDR3 DNA sequence: TGCAGTGCTAGAGATCCGCACAGGGTCAATGAGCAGTTCTTC.